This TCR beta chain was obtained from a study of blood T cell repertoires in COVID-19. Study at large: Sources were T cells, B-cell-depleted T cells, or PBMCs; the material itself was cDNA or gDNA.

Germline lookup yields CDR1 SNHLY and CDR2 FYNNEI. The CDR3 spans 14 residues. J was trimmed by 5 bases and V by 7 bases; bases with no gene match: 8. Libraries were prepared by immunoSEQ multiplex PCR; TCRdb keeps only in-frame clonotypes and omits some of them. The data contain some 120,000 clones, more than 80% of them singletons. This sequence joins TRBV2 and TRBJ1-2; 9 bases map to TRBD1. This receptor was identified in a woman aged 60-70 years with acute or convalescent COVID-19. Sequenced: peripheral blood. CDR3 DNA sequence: TGTGCCAGCAACAAGGACAGGGGTCCGTATGGCTACACCTTC. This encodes CASNKDRGPYGYTF.